What follows are 30 T cell receptor beta chains derived from one specimen sequenced in a study of CD8+ T cells in alopecia areata. The authors extracted RNA and reverse transcribed it into cDNA as the sequencing template. Here immunoSEQ multiplex PCR was the method, and the copy in TCRdb shows in-frame clones only, minus some. The table lists roughly 100,000 clones, 55% of them singletons. Sequencing was performed on CD4+ T cells sorted from blood. Receptors originate from a human donor in good health.

This clone was observed once. The genes are TRBV28 and TRBJ2-1, with a weak D call TRBD1 (6 bases). The CDR3 consists of 12 residues. Germline V gene data show CDR1 as MDHEN and CDR2 as SYDVKM. The V and J ends lost 5 bases and 15 bases respectively, with 17 bases between them. The CDR3 DNA sequence: TGTGCCAGCAGTCAGCAGGGGCGTAGTGGGTTCTTC. Translated: CASSQQGRSGFF.

The genes are TRBV2 and TRBJ2-5; D gene ambiguous. This CDR3 has 12 residues. Trimming cost V 7 bases and J 5 bases, with 11 bases left between them. CDR1 and CDR2 (germline): SNHLY, FYNNEI. Here the CDR3 reads CASTNGWETQYF. DNA of the CDR3: TGTGCCAGCACGAACGGTTGGGAGACCCAGTACTTC.

This clone was counted between two and nine times. The CDR3 here is CASSFRMLRGLNTEAFF. CDR3 DNA: TGTGCCAGCAGCTTCAGAATGCTCAGGGGGCTGAACACTGAAGCTTTCTTT. The chain uses TRBV11-2 and TRBJ1-1; 8 bases map to TRBD1. Germline V gene data show CDR1 as SGHAT and CDR2 as FQNNGV. V was clipped by 3 bases and J by 0 bases; unmatched bases: 9. CDR3 length: 17 amino acids.

The CDR3: CASSQDENTGELFF. The CDR3 DNA sequence: TGCGCCAGCAGCCAAGATGAGAACACCGGGGAGCTGTTTTTT. The chain combines TRBV4-3 with TRBJ2-2; D not certain. V was cut by 0 bases and J by 1 base, with 3 bases left in between. The length of the CDR3 is 14 residues. CDR1 and CDR2 from the germline V gene are LGHNA and YSLEER.

The genes are TRBV29-1 and TRBJ2-3; D may match TRBD1 or TRBD2 (6 bases each). Deletions cut 4 bases from V and 2 bases from J, with 10 bases between. Germline values: CDR1 SQVTM, CDR2 ANQGSEA. This CDR3 comprises 13 residues. CDR3 protein: CSVGGANTDTQYF. DNA for the CDR3: TGCAGCGTTGGGGGGGCGAACACAGATACGCAGTATTTT.

The rearrangement uses TRBV30 and TRBJ1-3; no firm D call. Germline CDR1 GTSNPN, CDR2 SVGIG (reference sequence). The CDR3 length is 13 residues. V was trimmed by 4 bases and J by 3 bases, leaving 10 bases between them. CDR3: CAWMSGFGNTIYF. The CDR3 DNA reads TGTGCCTGGATGTCAGGATTTGGAAACACCATATATTTT.

V is TRBV29-1 and J is TRBJ2-7; TRBD1 agrees at 8 bases. Germline values: CDR1 SQVTM, CDR2 ANQGSEA. V was clipped by 4 bases and J by 7 bases; unmatched bases: 9. The CDR3 has 13 amino acids. CDR3 sequence reads: CSVVAGGWKEQYF. CDR3 nucleotides: TGCAGCGTTGTAGCAGGGGGCTGGAAAGAGCAGTACTTC.

The chain carries TRBV29-1 and TRBJ2-2; D ambiguous. The V gene lost 7 bases and the J gene lost 0 bases, with 12 bases spanning the gap. Germline CDR1 reads SQVTM; CDR2 reads ANQGSEA. This CDR3 contains 14 residues. Here the CDR3 DNA reads TGCAGCGCCAAAGTGGGCGCGAACACCGGGGAGCTGTTTTTT. It encodes CSAKVGANTGELFF.

J is TRBJ2-7 and V is TRBV7-2; D unresolved. Trimming pared 6 bases from V and 4 bases from J, leaving 7 bases between. Germline V gene data show CDR1 as SGHTA and CDR2 as FQGNSA. CDR3 size: 11 residues. CDR3 sequence reads: CASRASYEQYF. Written as DNA, the CDR3 is TGTGCCAGCAGGGCCAGTTACGAGCAGTACTTC.

This clone came up a few times. The CDR3 region has the DNA TGTGCCAGCAGTTCGAATAGCGGGGGGGCCTACAATGAGCAGTTCTTC. Translation gives CASSSNSGGAYNEQFF. This chain joins TRBV6-6 and TRBJ2-1, with 11 bases matching TRBD2. The CDR3 length is 16 residues. The V segment lost 4 bases and the J segment 2 bases; nucleotides outside the gene matches: 4. Germline assignment: CDR1 MNHNY and CDR2 SVGAGI (reference sequence).

A few counts support this clone. The genes are TRBV7-2 and TRBJ2-1; D is unclear. This CDR3 has 14 residues. The V gene lost 6 bases and the J gene lost 0 bases, with 9 bases spanning the gap. From germline, CDR1 is SGHTA and CDR2 FQGNSA. The CDR3 bases are TGTGCCAGCAGGGGCTTGGACTCCTACAATGAGCAGTTCTTC. Protein sequence: CASRGLDSYNEQFF.

The chain has TRBV6-5 and TRBJ2-1; D is possibly TRBD1 (6 bases). CDR1 and CDR2 from the germline V gene are MNHEY and SVGAGI. This CDR3 has 16 residues. V shed 4 bases and J shed 0 bases, with 13 bases lying between them. CDR3 amino acids: CASSLYRGSSYNEQFF. Here the CDR3 DNA reads TGTGCCAGCAGTTTGTATAGGGGGAGCTCCTACAATGAGCAGTTCTTC.

This chain connects TRBV30 to TRBJ2-5; 8 bases line up with TRBD2. From germline, CDR1 is GTSNPN and CDR2 SVGIG (reference sequence). This CDR3 region has 15 residues. V trimming: 2 bases; J trimming: 5 bases; junction bases outside the gene matches: 10. CDR3 residues: CAWSTPSGPLETQYF. The DNA for the CDR3 is TGTGCCTGGAGTACCCCTAGCGGGCCGTTGGAGACCCAGTACTTC.

This sequence joins TRBV30 and TRBJ2-1; the match to TRBD2 covers 10 bases. The germline gives CDR1 GTSNPN, CDR2 SVGIG (reference sequence). Losses at the gene ends were 2 bases for V and 7 bases for J; bases not matched to a gene: 5. The CDR3 extends over 14 amino acids. The chain's CDR3 is CAWSKAGGRNEQFF. The DNA of the CDR3 is TGTGCCTGGAGTAAAGCGGGGGGGCGGAATGAGCAGTTCTTC.

The V gene is TRBV10-2, the J gene TRBJ1-5; TRBD1 agrees at 7 bases. This CDR3 is 15 amino acids long. The germline V gene has CDR1 WSHSY and CDR2 SAAADI. The V gene end was trimmed by 0 bases and the J gene end by 4 bases; junction bases not matched to a gene: 3. CDR3 bases: TGCGCCAGCAGTGAGTCGGACAGGAATAATCAGCCCCAGCATTTT. Encoded protein: CASSESDRNNQPQHF.

This rearrangement joins TRBV25-1 to TRBJ1-1, with D possibly TRBD1 on 6 matching bases. CDR1 MGHDK and CDR2 SYGVNS come from the germline V gene. CDR3 length: 17 residues. V was pared by 4 bases and J by 3 bases, with 21 bases between. CDR3 nucleotides: TGTGCCAGCAGTGTCGATGGGGGCATTTCCTCGTACACTGAAGCTTTCTTT. Its protein product is CASSVDGGISSYTEAFF.

To note about this clone: One end of the junction is discordant with germline, which a read error may explain. This chain uses TRBV7-9 with TRBJ1-5; D ambiguous. The germline gives CDR1 SEHNR, CDR2 FQNEAQ (reference sequence). The CDR3 totals 14 residues. CDR3: CASSLATRDQPQHF. CDR3 DNA sequence: TGTGCCAGCAGCTTAGCGACTCGAGATCAACCCCAGCATTTT.

This clone turned up a few times. The chain couples TRBV18 to TRBJ2-5; either TRBD1 or TRBD2 may supply D (5 bases each). The germline gives CDR1 KGHSH, CDR2 LQKENI. This CDR3 spans 16 amino acids. Trimming took 6 bases from V and 2 from J, leaving 19 bases between them. CDR3 coding DNA: TGTGCCAGCTCCCCCTTCAGCCGGGACCAACAAGAGACCCAGTACTTC. It specifies CASSPFSRDQQETQYF.

The chain couples TRBV30 to TRBJ1-5, with 7 positions matching TRBD1. CDR1 and CDR2 from the germline V gene are GTSNPN and SVGIG (reference sequence). The J segment lost 7 bases and the V segment lost 3 bases, leaving 6 bases of the junction unmatched. The CDR3 is made up of 13 amino acids. The CDR3 sequence: CAWSDQGGQPQHF. CDR3 coding DNA: TGTGCCTGGAGCGATCAGGGGGGACAGCCCCAGCATTTT.

This chain joins TRBV6-1 and TRBJ2-7; 7 bases agree with TRBD2. The J segment lost 5 bases and the V segment lost 6 bases, leaving 7 bases of the junction unmatched. The length of the CDR3 is 13 residues. CDR1 and CDR2 (germline): MNHNS, SASEGT. CDR3 DNA: TGTGCCAGCAGCCCTGCCCGGGGGGACGAGCAGTACTTC. Translation gives CASSPARGDEQYF.

The rearrangement links TRBV4-3 to TRBJ1-6, with TRBD1 matching over 9 bases. Germline assignment: CDR1 LGHNA and CDR2 YSLEER. V was pared by 0 bases and J by 7 bases, with 4 bases of the junction left unmatched. This CDR3 has 16 residues. DNA of the CDR3: TGCGCCAGCAGCCAAGATGGTGGGACAGGGAATTCACCCCTCCACTTT. This codes for CASSQDGGTGNSPLHF.

The chain is built from TRBV30 and TRBJ2-3; no clear D gene. Germline CDR1 is GTSNPN and CDR2 is SVGIG (reference sequence). Trimming shortened V by 5 bases and J by 2 bases, and 5 bases separated the two germline ends. The CDR3 runs 11 residues. The CDR3 reads CAWGDTDTQYF. The CDR3 DNA reads TGTGCCTGGGGGGACACAGATACGCAGTATTTT. Looking up the rest from reference TRBV30 and TRBJ2-3 gives the full variable domain: SQTIHQWPATLVQPVGSPLSLECTVEGTSNPNLYWYRQAAGRGLQLLFYSVGIGQISSEVPQNLSASRPQDRQFILSSKKLLLSDSGFYLCAWGDTDTQYFGPGTRLTVL.

The chain combines TRBV27 with TRBJ2-5, with 8 bases fitting TRBD1. V trimming: 2 bases; J trimming: 4 bases; junction bases outside the gene matches: 0. This CDR3 has 13 amino acids. CDR1 and CDR2 from the germline V gene are MNHEY and SMNVEV (reference sequence). DNA of the CDR3: TGTGCCAGCAGTTTAACAGGGGGAGAGACCCAGTACTTC. Translated, it gives CASSLTGGETQYF.

This clone came up once. Here the CDR3 DNA reads TGTGCCAGCAGTGAAGCGCAGGGACAGGCATACAATGAGCAGTTCTTC. Encoded protein: CASSEAQGQAYNEQFF. The gene calls are TRBV6-1 and TRBJ2-1; 8 bases are a match to TRBD1. V trimming: 0 bases; J trimming: 4 bases; junction bases outside the gene matches: 5. CDR3 length: 16 residues. CDR1 and CDR2 from the germline V gene are MNHNS and SASEGT.

This chain connects TRBV7-2 to TRBJ2-1; TRBD2 agrees at 14 bases. Looked up from germline, CDR1 is SGHTA and CDR2 is FQGNSA. Losses at the gene ends were 5 bases for V and 9 bases for J; bases not matched to a gene: 6. The CDR3 is 15 residues long. This chain's CDR3 is CASSRTSGGHSEQFF. CDR3 coding DNA: TGTGCCAGCAGCCGGACTAGCGGGGGGCATAGTGAGCAGTTCTTC. The full variable domain, rest sourced from reference TRBV7-2 and TRBJ2-1, is GAGVSQSPSNKVTEKGKDVELRCDPISGHTALYWYRQSLGQGLEFLIYFQGNSAPDKSGLPSDRFSAERTGGSVSTLTIQRTQQEDSAVYLCASSRTSGGHSEQFFGPGTRLTVL.

V gene TRBV29-1 combines with J gene TRBJ1-4; 7 nucleotides agree with TRBD1. CDR3 size: 11 residues. Trimming removed 4 bases from V and 15 bases from J; junction bases left unmatched: 8. Looked up from germline, CDR1 is SQVTM and CDR2 is ANQGSEA. The CDR3 sequence: CSVGRQGNMFF. The CDR3 nucleotides read TGCAGCGTTGGACGACAGGGAAATATGTTTTTT.

Notes on this clone: Other DNA sequences within the sample encode an identical CDR3. The V call is TRBV29-1, the J call TRBJ2-5; D ambiguous. CDR1 and CDR2 from the germline V gene are SQVTM and ANQGSEA. The V end was cut by 4 bases, the J end by 2 bases, with 11 bases between. The CDR3 has 13 amino acids. The CDR3 spells CSVVRALQETQYF. In DNA form, the CDR3 reads TGCAGCGTTGTACGTGCCCTACAAGAGACCCAGTACTTC.

The V call is TRBV5-1, the J call TRBJ2-7; 8 nucleotides align to TRBD1. Germline trimming cut 4 bases from V and 11 bases from J; bases unmatched to any gene: 8. Germline-derived CDR1 and CDR2 are SGHRS and YFSETQ. The CDR3 loop spans 12 amino acids. The CDR3: CASSLLGQEEYF. CDR3 sequence (DNA): TGCGCCAGCAGCCTCCTGGGACAGGAGGAGTACTTC.

The genes are TRBV5-4 and TRBJ1-6; no clear D gene. There are 15 residues in the CDR3. CDR1 is SGHNT, CDR2 YYREEE, per germline (reference sequence). V was shortened by 3 bases and J by 8 bases, with 15 bases between the two germline ends. CDR3 bases: TGTGCCAGCAGCTCCAGCCGGGCTGGGGATTCACCCCTCCACTTT. Translating gives CASSSSRAGDSPLHF.

The chain employs TRBV30 and TRBJ2-7; TRBD1 is a possible D gene (6 bases). With 2 bases removed from V and 0 bases from J, the gap between germline ends came to 8 bases. From germline, CDR1 is GTSNPN and CDR2 SVGIG (reference sequence). The CDR3 is 13 amino acids. The CDR3, as DNA: TGTGCCTGGAGTACAGGGATCTCCTACGAGCAGTACTTC. This sequence encodes CAWSTGISYEQYF. The full variable domain, rest sourced from reference TRBV30 and TRBJ2-7, is SQTIHQWPATLVQPVGSPLSLECTVEGTSNPNLYWYRQAAGRGLQLLFYSVGIGQISSEVPQNLSASRPQDRQFILSSKKLLLSDSGFYLCAWSTGISYEQYFGPGTRLTVT.